What follows are 10 T cell receptor beta chains derived from one specimen sequenced in a study of regulatory T cells in long-lasting Graves disease. Arm-PCR of CDR3 regions with iRepertoire HTBI primers generated TCR beta libraries. TCRdb independently ran MiXCR on the multiplex PCR reads; one entry per CDR3 protein. The repertoire holds some 300,000 distinct CDR3 sequences, with roughly 21% as singletons. This sample's time point: persistent/refractory GD, antithyroid drugs over 5 years with positive TRAb. There was RNA extracted from PBMCs, and the TCR library was made from it. The material was peripheral blood mononuclear cells (PBMCs), obtained when the disease was refractory, from a patient treated with antithyroid drugs. Source of these receptors: a female donor with Graves disease.

The chain links TRBV12-3 or TRBV12-4 to TRBJ2-1; 8 bases line up with TRBD2. The CDR3 extends over 15 amino acids. With 4 bases clipped from V and 7 bases from J, the junction kept 9 bases outside the gene matches. CDR3 in DNA: TGTGCCAGCAGTTCGCCCCTTAGCGGGAAAAATGAGCAGTTCTTC. Protein product: CASSSPLSGKNEQFF.

This clonotype appeared a few times. The gene calls are TRBV18 and TRBJ1-5; tentative D call: TRBD1 (6 bases). Germline V gene sequence: CDR1 KGHSH, CDR2 LQKENI. V was pared by 2 bases and J by 5 bases, with 16 bases between. The CDR3 length is 16 residues. The CDR3 nucleotides read TGTGCCAGCTCACCAGAAACCGGGGGCGCGGATCAGCCCCAGCATTTT. Protein product: CASSPETGGADQPQHF.

This clonotype was detected many times. This chain links TRBV20-1 with TRBJ1-5; D is perhaps TRBD1 (5 bases). This CDR3 has 13 amino acids. The germline CDR1 and CDR2 sequences are DFQATT and SNEGSKA (reference sequence). Trimming shortened V by 1 base and J by 5 bases, and 9 bases separated the two germline ends. CDR3 protein: CSARVGGDQPQHF. The CDR3 nucleotides read TGCAGTGCTAGAGTTGGGGGGGATCAGCCCCAGCATTTT.

The chain links TRBV20-1 to TRBJ2-7, with a possible D match to TRBD1 (5 bases). This CDR3 is 14 amino acids long. Germline-derived CDR1 and CDR2 are DFQATT and SNEGSKA (reference sequence). The CDR3 sequence: CSASRDRASYEQYF. In nucleotides, the CDR3 is TGCAGCGCAAGCCGAGACAGAGCTTCGTACGAGCAGTACTTC.

This clonotype was observed many times. V usage is TRBV5-6 and J usage is TRBJ1-1; 8 bases map to TRBD1. The CDR3 sequence is 16 residues long. Trimming removed 2 bases from V and 0 bases from J; junction bases left unmatched: 6. CDR1 and CDR2 from the germline V gene are SGHDT and YYEEEE. The CDR3 nucleotides are TGTGCCAGCAGCTTCGGGACAGGAAAAATGAACACTGAAGCTTTCTTT. It specifies CASSFGTGKMNTEAFF.

The chain uses TRBV25-1 and TRBJ2-5; 9 bases are a match to TRBD1. V lost 7 bases, J lost 5 bases, and 5 bases stayed unmatched. This CDR3 has 13 amino acids. CDR1 is MGHDK, CDR2 SYGVNS, per germline. Written as DNA, the CDR3 is TGTGCCAGCACGGACAGGGGATGGGAGACCCAGTACTTC. This translates into CASTDRGWETQYF. Full variable domain (rest looked up from reference TRBV25-1 and TRBJ2-5): EADIYQTPRYLVIGTGKKITLECSQTMGHDKMYWYQQDPGMELHLIHYSYGVNSTEKGDLSSESTVSRIRTEHFPLTLESARPSHTSQYLCASTDRGWETQYFGPGTRLLVL.

This clonotype showed up many times. The V gene is TRBV3-1, the J gene TRBJ1-5; unclear D gene. The CDR3 consists of 15 residues. Germline V CDR1 and CDR2: LGHDT, YNNKEL (reference sequence). V lost 3 bases and J 3 bases, leaving 12 bases between the germline ends. The CDR3 protein is CASSQGAGNNQPQHF. CDR3 nucleotide sequence: TGTGCCAGCAGCCAGGGTGCAGGAAACAATCAGCCCCAGCATTTT.

A word on this clonotype: A junction end diverges from the germline sequence, so it may reflect a read error. The genes are TRBV4-2 and TRBJ1-5; D is unclear. Germline V CDR1 and CDR2: LGHNA, YNFKEQ. The CDR3 spans 17 residues. The CDR3 sequence is CVSSQDTAGKRNQPQHF. The CDR3, as DNA: TGTGTCAGCAGCCAAGATACCGCTGGAAAGCGCAATCAGCCCCAGCATTTT.

The table lists this clonotype with a few counts. The J gene is TRBJ1-2, the V gene TRBV6-1, with TRBD1 matching 12 bases. The trim removed 4 bases at V and 8 bases at J, leaving 5 bases unmatched. The length of the CDR3 is 14 residues. CDR1 and CDR2 from the germline V gene are MNHNS and SASEGT. The CDR3 nucleotides read TGTGCCAGCAGTGCAGGGACAGGGGGCTGGGGCTACACCTTC. Its translation: CASSAGTGGWGYTF.

The rearrangement links TRBV9 to TRBJ1-3; possible D gene TRBD1, 5 bases. Trimming removed 2 bases at V and 0 bases at J, with 12 bases between. Germline V gene data show CDR1 as SGDLS and CDR2 as YYNGEE. The CDR3 totals 16 residues. The CDR3 region is CASSVGPRDSGNTIYF. The CDR3 DNA reads TGTGCCAGCAGCGTGGGACCGCGGGACTCTGGAAACACCATATATTTT.